This TCR beta chain appears in the sequencing data of a study of cytomegalovirus exposure and HLA in healthy donors. It was with 60 Vbeta and 13 Jbeta primers that the PCR ran. Study processing details: In a later analysis, the count reached about 75 million unique TCR beta chains, with approximately 10 million shared. Profiling relied on immunoSEQ multiplex PCR, and the TCRdb table lists in-frame clones only, not all of them. V, J and clone size reflect that table, while D and trimming were determined from the DNA. The sample includes 99,000 or so clones, around 10% of them seen just once. Only a few counts were recorded for this clone. Germline V gives CDR1 SGHRS, CDR2 YFSETQ. This CDR3 is 16 amino acids long. Trimming removed 4 bases from V and 5 bases from J, with 19 bases in between.

The gene calls are TRBV5-1 and TRBJ2-4; TRBD1 is a possible D gene (6 bases). This receptor was obtained from a man in his forties in good health and CMV-seropositive. The sample comprised PBMCs. The CDR3 sequence is CASSVTGTPGQNIQYF. Here the CDR3 DNA reads TGCGCCAGCAGCGTAACCGGGACACCCGGTCAAAACATTCAGTACTTC.